What follows is one TCR beta chain and its context. The CDR3 spans 15 residues. V lost 6 bases and J lost 3; bases outside the gene matches: 8. From germline, CDR1 is MNHNY and CDR2 SVGAGI (reference sequence). This specimen belongs to a study of T cell changes during pregnancy in multiple sclerosis. The assay was immunoSEQ multiplex PCR, and TCRdb's table has in-frame clones only and misses some. The sample carries about 42,000 clones, less than 90% recorded once. The rearrangement links TRBV6-6 to TRBJ2-7; 10 nucleotides match TRBD1. This clonotype was sampled from a female donor with multiple sclerosis, enrolled in a pregnancy study. The starting material was CD4+ T cells from peripheral blood mononuclear cells, obtained before pregnancy. CDR3 protein: CASSRPGQGLYEQYF. The DNA of the CDR3 is TGTGCCAGCAGCCGTCCGGGACAGGGGCTCTACGAGCAGTACTTC.